Each of the 22 T cell receptor beta chains below was sequenced from the same sample in a study of identical twins. Using its own MiXCR run on the 5' RACE reads, TCRdb lists one record per CDR3 protein. The table records about 530,000 distinct CDR3 sequences, approximately 16% of them present only once. This sample also belongs to another study, concerning yellow fever vaccine responses in identical twins.

Material: CD4+ T cells sorted from blood. The receptors stem from a woman aged 18-30 years in good health.

This clonotype was recorded many times. The rearrangement joins TRBV29-1 to TRBJ2-2, with TRBD1 matching over 7 bases. The germline gives CDR1 SQVTM, CDR2 ANQGSEA. The CDR3 has 14 residues. Trimming removed 6 bases from V and 7 bases from J; junction bases left unmatched: 11. The CDR3 bases are TGCAGCGTCGAAAAGGGACAGAGGGGCGGGGAGCTGTTTTTT. It is translated as CSVEKGQRGGELFF.

This clonotype was seen more than once but under ten times. The chain combines TRBV29-1 with TRBJ2-3; TRBD2 agrees at 9 bases. V shed 1 base, J shed 2 bases, and the junction held 10 bases outside the gene matches. Germline CDR1 reads SQVTM; CDR2 reads ANQGSEA. This CDR3 has 17 amino acids. CDR3 amino acids: CSVEVEGSGRPTDTQYF. DNA for the CDR3: TGCAGCGTTGAAGTGGAAGGGAGCGGGAGGCCCACAGATACGCAGTATTTT.

The chain uses TRBV28 and TRBJ2-1, with 9 bases matching TRBD2. Germline values: CDR1 MDHEN, CDR2 SYDVKM. The CDR3 consists of 15 residues. Unmatched junction bases numbered 7, after V lost 4 bases and J lost 6 bases. The CDR3 sequence is CASSSPGLATNEQFF. For the CDR3, the DNA is TGTGCCAGCAGTTCCCCGGGACTAGCAACCAATGAGCAGTTCTTC. Drawing the rest from reference TRBV28 and TRBJ2-1, the complete variable domain is DVKVTQSSRYLVKRTGEKVFLECVQDMDHENMFWYRQDPGLGLRLIYFSYDVKMKEKGDIPEGYSVSREKKERFSLILESASTNQTSMYLCASSSPGLATNEQFFGPGTRLTVL.

This clonotype was seen repeatedly, ten times or more. This sequence joins TRBV5-1 and TRBJ2-7, with 9 bases aligning to TRBD1. Germline CDR1 reads SGHRS; CDR2 reads YFSETQ. The CDR3 sequence is 15 residues long. Unmatched junction bases numbered 6, after V lost 0 bases and J lost 5 bases. The CDR3 protein is CASSLGTGVWDEQYF. The CDR3 bases are TGCGCCAGCAGCTTGGGGACAGGGGTATGGGACGAGCAGTACTTC.

In this sample, this clonotype turned up a few times. The chain joins TRBV7-8 to TRBJ2-7; D assignment may be TRBD1 or TRBD2 (6 bases each). CDR3 length equals 14 residues. The ends were cut back, 5 bases at V and 2 bases at J, with 13 bases in the middle. Germline CDR1 and CDR2: SGHVS and FQNEAQ. This CDR3 is CASSRPGDTYEQYV. As DNA, the CDR3 is TGTGCCAGCAGCCGCCCGGGGGACACCTACGAGCAGTACGTC.

This clonotype was seen many times. This CDR3 is CASSPLGGEETQYF. The CDR3 nucleotides read TGTGCCAGCAGCCCCCTCGGGGGGGAAGAGACCCAGTACTTC. V gene TRBV4-2 combines with J gene TRBJ2-5; 8 nucleotides match TRBD2. The V and J ends lost 4 bases and 3 bases, in that order; junction bases with no gene match: 4. Germline-derived CDR1 and CDR2 are LGHNA and YNFKEQ. The CDR3 is 14 residues long.

The chain couples TRBV10-3 to TRBJ1-1; 11 positions agree with TRBD1. This CDR3 is built from 17 residues. V dropped 2 bases and J dropped 2; count of bases not matched to a gene: 7. CDR1 and CDR2 from the germline V gene are ENHRY and SYGVKD. The CDR3 DNA reads TGTGCCATCAGTGAGAGACGGACAGGGGGCGAAAACACTGAAGCTTTCTTT. Protein: CAISERRTGGENTEAFF.

This clonotype was observed a few times. V gene TRBV12-5 combines with J gene TRBJ2-3; D call uncertain. V dropped 2 bases and J dropped 5 bases, with 17 bases sitting between them. This CDR3 has 16 residues. Germline-derived CDR1 and CDR2 are LGHNT and FRNRAP. DNA for the CDR3: TGTGCTAGTGGTTTGAGCACCGGGCCGTGGGGAGATACGCAGTATTTT. Encoded protein: CASGLSTGPWGDTQYF.

This clonotype was seen many times. The chain joins TRBV12-3 or TRBV12-4 to TRBJ2-2; a weak D match, TRBD1 (5 bases). The CDR3 runs to 14 residues. Trimming pared 6 bases from V and 4 bases from J, leaving 12 bases between. The CDR3 coding sequence is TGTGCCAGCAGGCTAGGGGTTGGCACCGGGGAGCTGTTTTTT. The encoded protein is CASRLGVGTGELFF.

The rearrangement links TRBV29-1 to TRBJ2-3; maybe TRBD1 (5 bases). The V end was cut by 5 bases, the J end by 0 bases, with 9 bases between. The CDR3 loop spans 13 amino acids. Germline assignment: CDR1 SQVTM and CDR2 ANQGSEA. The CDR3 nucleotides are TGCAGCGTTAAAGGGGCTAGCACAGATACGCAGTATTTT. Residues: CSVKGASTDTQYF.

This clonotype was detected a few times. The rearrangement joins TRBV29-1 to TRBJ2-2; tentatively, D is TRBD2 (6 bases). Trimming left V 7 bases short and J 2 bases short, with 14 bases between. This CDR3 region has 14 residues. Germline CDR1 is SQVTM and CDR2 is ANQGSEA. The CDR3, as DNA: TGCAGCGCTGGTTTAGCGGCAAACACCGGGGAGCTGTTTTTT. Protein product: CSAGLAANTGELFF.

This chain joins TRBV5-1 and TRBJ2-7; TRBD1 matches 12 bases. The CDR3 is made up of 15 amino acids. After removal of 2 bases from V and 8 bases from J, the junction contained 8 bases not matched to a gene. From germline, CDR1 is SGHRS and CDR2 YFSETQ. CDR3 amino acids: CASSLSGTGGEKQYF. In nucleotides, the CDR3 is TGCGCCAGCAGCTTATCCGGGACAGGGGGCGAAAAGCAGTACTTC.

The V call is TRBV2, the J call TRBJ2-7; TRBD2 agrees at 8 bases. CDR1 and CDR2 from the germline V gene are SNHLY and FYNNEI. J lost 4 bases, V lost 6 bases, and 5 bases had no gene match. CDR3 length: 13 residues. This CDR3 is CASSWTSSYEQYF. CDR3 coding DNA: TGTGCCAGCAGCTGGACTAGCAGTTACGAGCAGTACTTC. Complete variable domain (other parts from reference TRBV2 and TRBJ2-7): EPEVTQTPSHQVTQMGQEVILRCVPISNHLYFYWYRQILGQKVEFLVSFYNNEISEKSEIFDDQFSVERPDGSNFTLKIRSTKLEDSAMYFCASSWTSSYEQYFGPGTRLTVT.

This clonotype occurred a few times. V gene TRBV4-1 combines with J gene TRBJ2-7, with D possibly being TRBD1 (6 bases). V shed 0 bases and J shed 2 bases, with 17 bases lying between them. Germline V gives CDR1 MGHRA, CDR2 YSYEKL. The CDR3 has 17 residues. The CDR3 here is CASSQEVIGGATYEQYF. The DNA of the CDR3 is TGCGCCAGCAGCCAAGAAGTTATAGGGGGAGCGACCTACGAGCAGTACTTC.

The chain is built from TRBV10-1 and TRBJ2-1, with TRBD2 identical over 7 bases. The CDR3 extends over 16 amino acids. The trim removed 4 bases at V and 0 bases at J, leaving 6 bases unmatched. Per the germline V gene, CDR1 is WNHNN and CDR2 is SYGVQD (reference sequence). CDR3 DNA: TGCGCCAGCAGTGGGCACCTAGCGGACTCCTACAATGAGCAGTTCTTC. Translation gives CASSGHLADSYNEQFF.

This clonotype turned up a few times. The V and J genes are TRBV7-8 and TRBJ2-1, with TRBD2 matching over 10 bases. This CDR3 has 17 amino acids. Trimming removed 1 base from V and 3 bases from J; junction bases left unmatched: 6. Germline loops: CDR1 SGHVS, CDR2 FQNEAQ. CDR3 region: CASSLGDGLADYNEQFF. The CDR3 nucleotides are TGTGCCAGCAGCTTAGGAGACGGACTAGCGGACTACAATGAGCAGTTCTTC.

The rearrangement links TRBV7-2 to TRBJ2-5; 7 nucleotides line up with TRBD2. J lost 2 bases, V lost 5 bases, and 8 bases had no gene match. Germline V lookup: CDR1 SGHTA, CDR2 FQGNSA. The CDR3 totals 15 residues. The CDR3 here is CASSPAGWYQETQYF. CDR3 bases: TGTGCCAGCAGCCCAGCGGGGTGGTATCAAGAGACCCAGTACTTC.

The chain has TRBV29-1 and TRBJ2-1; possible D gene TRBD2, 6 bases. Deletions cut 4 bases from V and 1 base from J, with 14 bases between. The V gene's germline CDR1 is SQVTM and CDR2 ANQGSEA. The CDR3 is 15 residues long. DNA of the CDR3: TGCAGCGTTGTTCGGTTGACTAGTTCCTACAATGAGCAGTTCTTC. Translated: CSVVRLTSSYNEQFF.

The chain couples TRBV15 to TRBJ2-3, with D possibly matching TRBD1 (6 bases). This CDR3 is built from 12 residues. Trimming stripped 8 bases from V and 5 bases from J, with 11 bases between. Germline CDR1 reads LNHNV; CDR2 reads YYDKDF (reference sequence). In DNA, the CDR3 is TGTGCCACCTCCAGGGGCGGAGATACGCAGTATTTT. Residues: CATSRGGDTQYF.

The chain carries TRBV9 and TRBJ2-3, with unresolved D. Per the germline V gene, CDR1 is SGDLS and CDR2 is YYNGEE. The V and J ends lost 0 bases and 5 bases respectively, with 4 bases between them. CDR3 length equals 12 residues. The CDR3, as DNA: TGTGCCAGCAGCGTAGACCTAGATACGCAGTATTTT. Translated, it gives CASSVDLDTQYF. Filled out from reference TRBV9 and TRBJ2-3, the complete variable domain reads DSGVTQTPKHLITATGQRVTLRCSPRSGDLSVYWYQQSLDQGLQFLIQYYNGEERAKGNILERFSAQQFPDLHSELNLSSLELGDSALYFCASSVDLDTQYFGPGTRLTVL.

This clonotype has just a few counts. This chain uses TRBV7-8 with TRBJ1-6; TRBD1 matches at 7 bases. This CDR3 has 16 amino acids. J was trimmed by 5 bases and V by 5 bases; bases with no gene match: 9. CDR1 is SGHVS, CDR2 FQNEAQ, per germline. CDR3 residues: CASSQARDSDNSPLHF. Written as DNA, the CDR3 is TGTGCCAGCAGCCAGGCCCGGGACAGCGATAATTCACCCCTCCACTTT.

There are a few counts of this clonotype. This sequence joins TRBV7-9 and TRBJ2-1; 9 bases match TRBD1. Germline CDR1 and CDR2: SEHNR and FQNEAQ (reference sequence). J lost 2 bases, V lost 1 base, and 3 bases had no gene match. The CDR3 runs 16 residues. The CDR3 DNA follows: TGTGCCAGCAGCTTAGACAGGGGGCACGCCTACAATGAGCAGTTCTTC. It yields the protein CASSLDRGHAYNEQFF.